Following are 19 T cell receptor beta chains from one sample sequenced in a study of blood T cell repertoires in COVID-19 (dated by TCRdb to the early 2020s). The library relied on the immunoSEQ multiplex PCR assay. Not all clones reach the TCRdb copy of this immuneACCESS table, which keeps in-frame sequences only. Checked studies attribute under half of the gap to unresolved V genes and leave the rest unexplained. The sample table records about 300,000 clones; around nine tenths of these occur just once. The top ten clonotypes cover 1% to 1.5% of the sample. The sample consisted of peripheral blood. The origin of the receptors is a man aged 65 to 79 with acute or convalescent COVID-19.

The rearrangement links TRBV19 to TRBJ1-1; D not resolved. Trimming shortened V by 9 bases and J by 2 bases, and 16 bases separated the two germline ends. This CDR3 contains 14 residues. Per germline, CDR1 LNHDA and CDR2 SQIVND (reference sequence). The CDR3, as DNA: TGTGCCAGCGCTTCTTGGCCGGGAAACACTGAAGCTTTCTTT. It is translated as CASASWPGNTEAFF.

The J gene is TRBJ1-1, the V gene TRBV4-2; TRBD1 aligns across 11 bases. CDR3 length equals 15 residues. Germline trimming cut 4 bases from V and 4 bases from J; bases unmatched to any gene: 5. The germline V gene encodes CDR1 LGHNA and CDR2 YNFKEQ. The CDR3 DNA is TGTGCCAGCAGCCGATCCGGGACAGGGGGCACTGAAGCTTTCTTT. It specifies CASSRSGTGGTEAFF.

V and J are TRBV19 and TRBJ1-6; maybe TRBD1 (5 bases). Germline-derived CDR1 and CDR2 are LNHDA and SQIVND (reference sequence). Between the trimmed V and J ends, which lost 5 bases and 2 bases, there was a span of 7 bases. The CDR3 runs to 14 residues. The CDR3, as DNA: TGTGCCAGTAGTGAAGGGGCCTATAATTCACCCCTCCACTTT. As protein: CASSEGAYNSPLHF.

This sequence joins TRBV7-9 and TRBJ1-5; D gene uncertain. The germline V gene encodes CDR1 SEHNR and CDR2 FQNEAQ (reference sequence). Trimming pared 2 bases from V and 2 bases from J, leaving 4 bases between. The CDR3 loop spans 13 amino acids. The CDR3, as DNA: TGTGCCAGCAGCTTACAGGGCAATCAGCCCCAGCATTTT. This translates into CASSLQGNQPQHF.

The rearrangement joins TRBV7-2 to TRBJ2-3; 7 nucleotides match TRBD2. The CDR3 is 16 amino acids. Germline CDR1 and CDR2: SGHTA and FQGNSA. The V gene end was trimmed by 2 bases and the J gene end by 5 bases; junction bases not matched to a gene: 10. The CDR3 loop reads CASSLLGGISGDTQYF. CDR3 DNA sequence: TGTGCCAGCAGCTTACTCGGGGGGATCAGTGGAGATACGCAGTATTTT.

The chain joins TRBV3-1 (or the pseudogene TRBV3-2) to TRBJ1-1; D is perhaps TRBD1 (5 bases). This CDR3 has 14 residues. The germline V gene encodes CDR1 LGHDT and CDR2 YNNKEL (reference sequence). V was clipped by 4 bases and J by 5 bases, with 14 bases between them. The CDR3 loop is CASSRNSGGTEAFF. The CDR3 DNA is TGTGCCAGCAGCCGAAACTCCGGGGGTACTGAAGCTTTCTTT.

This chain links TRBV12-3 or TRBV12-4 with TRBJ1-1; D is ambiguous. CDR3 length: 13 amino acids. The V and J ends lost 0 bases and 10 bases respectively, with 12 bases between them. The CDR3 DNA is TGTGCCAGCAGTTTAGCGCTTTTAGGAGGAGCTTTCTTT. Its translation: CASSLALLGGAFF.

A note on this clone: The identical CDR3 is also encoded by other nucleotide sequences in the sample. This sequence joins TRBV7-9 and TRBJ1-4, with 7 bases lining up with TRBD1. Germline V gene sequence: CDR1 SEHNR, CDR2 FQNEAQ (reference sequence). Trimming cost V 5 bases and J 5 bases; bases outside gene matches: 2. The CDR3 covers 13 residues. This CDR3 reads CASSRGQNEKLFF. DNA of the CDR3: TGTGCCAGCAGCCGGGGACAGAATGAAAAACTGTTTTTT.

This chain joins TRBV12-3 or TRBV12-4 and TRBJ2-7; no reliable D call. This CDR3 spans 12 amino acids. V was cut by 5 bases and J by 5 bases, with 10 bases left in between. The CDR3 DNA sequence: TGTGCCAGCAGTGCCCGGGTCCACGAGCAGTACTTC. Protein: CASSARVHEQYF.

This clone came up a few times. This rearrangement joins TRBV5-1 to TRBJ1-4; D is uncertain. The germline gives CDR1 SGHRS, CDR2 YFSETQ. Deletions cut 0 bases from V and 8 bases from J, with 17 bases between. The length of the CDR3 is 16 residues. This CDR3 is CASSLGWSQSREKLFF. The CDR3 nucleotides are TGCGCCAGCAGCTTGGGGTGGAGCCAAAGTCGGGAAAAACTGTTTTTT.

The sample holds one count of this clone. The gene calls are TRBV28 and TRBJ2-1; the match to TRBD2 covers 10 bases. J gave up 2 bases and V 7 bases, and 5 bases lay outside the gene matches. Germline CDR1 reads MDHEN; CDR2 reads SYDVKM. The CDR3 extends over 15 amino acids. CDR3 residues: CASISAGGPYNEQFF. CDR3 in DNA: TGTGCCAGCATATCAGCGGGAGGGCCCTACAATGAGCAGTTCTTC.

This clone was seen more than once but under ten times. CDR3 sequence: CASSEANYQPQHF. CDR3 sequence (DNA): TGCGCCAGCAGTGAAGCTAACTATCAGCCCCAGCATTTT. The chain recombines TRBV10-2 with TRBJ1-5; D is ambiguous. V gave up 3 bases and J gave up 5 bases, with 8 bases separating them. Per germline, CDR1 WSHSY and CDR2 SAAADI. CDR3 size: 13 residues.

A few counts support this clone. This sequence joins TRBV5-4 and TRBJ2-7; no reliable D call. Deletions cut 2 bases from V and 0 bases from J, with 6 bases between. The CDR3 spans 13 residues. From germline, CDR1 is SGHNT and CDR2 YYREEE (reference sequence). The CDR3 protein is CASSFQNSYEQYF. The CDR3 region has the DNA TGTGCCAGCAGCTTTCAGAACTCCTACGAGCAGTACTTC.

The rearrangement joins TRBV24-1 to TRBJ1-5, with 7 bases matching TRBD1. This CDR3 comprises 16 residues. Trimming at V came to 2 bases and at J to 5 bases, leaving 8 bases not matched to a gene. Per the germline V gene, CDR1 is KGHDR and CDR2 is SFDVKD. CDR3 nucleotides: TGTGCCACCAGTGATTCCGGGACAGCCGGCCATCAGCCCCAGCATTTT. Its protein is CATSDSGTAGHQPQHF.

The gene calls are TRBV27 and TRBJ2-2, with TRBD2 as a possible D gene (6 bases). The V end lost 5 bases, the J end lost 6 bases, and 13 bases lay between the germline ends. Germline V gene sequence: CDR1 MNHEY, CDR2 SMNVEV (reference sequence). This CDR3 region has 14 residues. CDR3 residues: CASSPRLVAGELFF. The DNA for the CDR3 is TGTGCCAGCAGTCCCAGACTAGTCGCCGGGGAGCTGTTTTTT.

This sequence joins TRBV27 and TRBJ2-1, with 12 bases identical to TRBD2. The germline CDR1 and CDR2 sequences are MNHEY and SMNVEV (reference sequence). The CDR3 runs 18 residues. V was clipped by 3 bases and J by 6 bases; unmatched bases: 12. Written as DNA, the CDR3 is TGTGCCAGCAGTTTGAATCTAGGGAGGGGACTAGCGGGCAATGAGCAGTTCTTC. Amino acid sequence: CASSLNLGRGLAGNEQFF.

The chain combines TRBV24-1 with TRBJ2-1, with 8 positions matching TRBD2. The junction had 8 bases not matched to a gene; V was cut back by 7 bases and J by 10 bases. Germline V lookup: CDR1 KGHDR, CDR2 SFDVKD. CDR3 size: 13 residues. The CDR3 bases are TGTGCCACCAGCATGCGGGGGGCCAGAGAGCAGTTCTTC. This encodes CATSMRGAREQFF.

The DNA of the CDR3 is TGTGCCAGCAGTTTAGCGGTAGACTACGAGCAGTACTTC. This codes for CASSLAVDYEQYF. The chain recombines TRBV12-3 or TRBV12-4 with TRBJ2-7, with D hard to call. This CDR3 has 13 residues. Trimming took 0 bases from V and 3 from J, leaving 6 bases between them.

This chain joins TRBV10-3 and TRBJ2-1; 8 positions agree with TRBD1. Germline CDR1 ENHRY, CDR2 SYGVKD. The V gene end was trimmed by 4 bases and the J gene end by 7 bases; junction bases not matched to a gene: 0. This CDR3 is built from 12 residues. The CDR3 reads CAISGTGNEQFF. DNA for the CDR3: TGTGCCATCAGTGGGACAGGGAATGAGCAGTTCTTC.